This T cell receptor beta chain was retrieved from a study of blood T cell repertoires in COVID-19. The CDR3 has 14 amino acids. Germline V lookup: CDR1 MRHNA, CDR2 SNTAGT. The V and J ends lost 7 bases and 4 bases respectively, with 16 bases between them. The data were produced by immunoSEQ multiplex PCR, yet TCRdb's version contains in-frame clones alone and is incomplete. The sample holds 210,000 or so clones, 86% seen once. This clonotype originated in a woman aged 45-65 years in a cohort exposed to, infected with or recovered from COVID-19 (not recorded which). The chain has TRBV6-4 and TRBJ1-2; a possible D gene is TRBD1 (6 bases). Sequencing was performed on PBMCs or T cells enriched from blood (not recorded which). In DNA form, the CDR3 reads TGTGCCAGCACTCAGGAAGGGGGAAGCTATGGCTACACCTTC. Translating it yields CASTQEGGSYGYTF.